This entry lists 26 T cell receptor beta chains sequenced from one sample in a study of T cell responses to AZD1222 COVID-19 vaccine. Using immunoSEQ multiplex PCR, the repertoire was profiled, and TCRdb retains in-frame clones only, with some absent. In the table there are around 110,000 clones, just under 95% of which are singletons. Here the sequenced sample was peripheral blood, taken on day 0 of AZD1222 vaccination. These receptors all stem from an adult in good health.

The chain is built from TRBV5-1 and TRBJ2-1; 10 positions agree with TRBD2. After removal of 1 base from V and 8 bases from J, the junction contained 3 bases not matched to a gene. Looked up from germline, CDR1 is SGHRS and CDR2 is YFSETQ. This CDR3 has 14 residues. The CDR3 coding sequence is TGCGCCAGCAGCTTGACTAGCGGGGACGATGAGCAGTTCTTC. Protein sequence: CASSLTSGDDEQFF.

The chain recombines TRBV5-1 with TRBJ1-1, with 7 nucleotides matching TRBD1. V shed 4 bases, J shed 6 bases, and the junction held 6 bases outside the gene matches. Germline CDR1 and CDR2: SGHRS and YFSETQ. This CDR3 comprises 13 residues. CDR3 nucleotide sequence: TGCGCCAGCAGCGAAGACAGGGCCCCTGAAGCTTTCTTT. This codes for CASSEDRAPEAFF.

This rearrangement joins TRBV28 to TRBJ2-7, with D perhaps matching TRBD1 (6 bases). The CDR3 covers 12 residues. CDR1 and CDR2 from the germline V gene are MDHEN and SYDVKM. Between the trimmed V and J ends, which lost 7 bases and 4 bases, there was a span of 11 bases. The CDR3 sequence: CASTDRIYEQYF. The CDR3, as DNA: TGTGCCAGCACAGACAGGATATACGAGCAGTACTTC.

V is TRBV28 and J is TRBJ2-2; 7 bases are shared with TRBD1. This CDR3 is built from 15 residues. The junction had 2 bases not matched to a gene; V was cut back by 2 bases and J by 2 bases. The V gene's germline CDR1 is MDHEN and CDR2 SYDVKM. The CDR3 DNA reads as TGTGCCAGCAGTTTAGGACAGGTTAACACCGGGGAGCTGTTTTTT. Protein sequence: CASSLGQVNTGELFF.

This clone showed up just a few times. The genes are TRBV6-4 and TRBJ1-6; D is ambiguous. V was clipped by 5 bases and J by 7 bases, with 9 bases between them. The CDR3 extends over 13 amino acids. In germline, CDR1 is MRHNA, CDR2 SNTAGT. The CDR3 DNA reads as TGTGCCAGCAGTATCCAGGCAAATTCACCCCTCCACTTT. Protein sequence: CASSIQANSPLHF.

The genes are TRBV24-1 and TRBJ2-3; TRBD2 agrees at 11 bases. With 4 bases clipped from V and 6 bases from J, the junction kept 11 bases outside the gene matches. The germline V gene encodes CDR1 KGHDR and CDR2 SFDVKD. The CDR3 contains 17 residues. DNA of the CDR3: TGTGCCACCAGTGACACCGTACTAGCGGGAGTTGGGGATACGCAGTATTTT. Residues: CATSDTVLAGVGDTQYF.

This clone appeared once. The gene calls are TRBV7-9 and TRBJ2-4; D might be TRBD2 (6 bases). Deletions cut 3 bases from V and 2 bases from J, with 17 bases between. The CDR3 is 17 residues long. The germline V gene encodes CDR1 SEHNR and CDR2 FQNEAQ (reference sequence). Here the CDR3 reads CASSLKVGGGTKNIQYF. The DNA for the CDR3 is TGTGCCAGCAGCTTGAAGGTGGGAGGAGGGACCAAAAACATTCAGTACTTC.

J is TRBJ2-2 and V is TRBV12-5; 10 bases map to TRBD2. The germline gives CDR1 LGHNT, CDR2 FRNRAP. The junction had 7 bases not matched to a gene; V was cut back by 2 bases and J by 7 bases. This CDR3 comprises 16 residues. This CDR3 is CASGLRLAGEIGELFF. The CDR3 DNA reads TGTGCTAGTGGTTTGCGGCTAGCGGGAGAGATCGGGGAGCTGTTTTTT.

The J gene is TRBJ1-4, the V gene TRBV12-3 or TRBV12-4; D unclear. The ends were cut back, 7 bases at V and 7 bases at J, with 13 bases in the middle. The CDR3 has 13 amino acids. The CDR3 loop is CASTLRGSEKLFF. DNA for the CDR3: TGTGCCAGCACCTTAAGAGGGTCTGAAAAACTGTTTTTT.

The J gene is TRBJ1-4, the V gene TRBV18, with D perhaps TRBD1 (5 bases). Trimming pared 3 bases from V and 10 bases from J, leaving 18 bases between. The CDR3 loop spans 15 amino acids. CDR1 and CDR2 (germline): KGHSH, LQKENI. The CDR3 bases are TGTGCCAGCTCACCGGCCAGGGAAGAGTTTGGAAAACTGTTTTTT. Residues: CASSPAREEFGKLFF.

The V call is TRBV28, the J call TRBJ1-5; 8 bases align to TRBD1. CDR1 is MDHEN, CDR2 SYDVKM, per germline. CDR3 length: 16 residues. Trimming cost V 5 bases and J 2 bases; bases outside gene matches: 8. CDR3 amino acids: CASSRISGGGNQPQHF. CDR3 DNA sequence: TGTGCCAGCAGTAGAATTTCAGGGGGCGGCAATCAGCCCCAGCATTTT.

The V and J genes are TRBV5-3 and TRBJ2-1, with 9 nucleotides matching TRBD2. TRBV5-3 is treated as an ORF (open reading frame) with a function not yet certain. The CDR3 totals 16 residues. The junction had 14 bases not matched to a gene; V was cut back by 4 bases and J by 9 bases. The CDR3 spells CARSRSEDSGSGEQFF. The DNA of the CDR3 is TGTGCCAGAAGCCGAAGCGAGGATAGCGGGAGCGGTGAGCAGTTCTTC.

This chain connects TRBV19 to TRBJ1-4; a weak D match, TRBD1 (6 bases). CDR3 length: 16 residues. V shed 3 bases and J shed 7 bases, with 18 bases lying between them. Germline V lookup: CDR1 LNHDA, CDR2 SQIVND (reference sequence). The CDR3 nucleotides read TGTGCCAGTAGTATCATTCAGGGGTCTCGGGCTGAAAAACTGTTTTTT. Its translation: CASSIIQGSRAEKLFF.

The chain has TRBV6-5 and TRBJ1-1, with D unclear. Trimming shortened V by 6 bases and J by 3 bases, and 11 bases separated the two germline ends. Per germline, CDR1 MNHEY and CDR2 SVGAGI. This CDR3 has 13 amino acids. CDR3 coding DNA: TGTGCCAGCAGATCGGACGGTTACACTGAAGCTTTCTTT. Translating it yields CASRSDGYTEAFF.

The chain couples TRBV6-5 to TRBJ2-7; TRBD2 might be the D (6 bases). This CDR3 is 13 amino acids long. Germline V gene lookup returns CDR1 MNHEY and CDR2 SVGAGI. Trimming removed 10 bases at V and 11 bases at J, with 24 bases between. The CDR3, as DNA: TGTGCCATCCAGACTAGTCCCCCTTGCGAAAAGTACTTC. Amino acid sequence: CAIQTSPPCEKYF.

The rearrangement joins TRBV11-2 to TRBJ2-7; D may be TRBD2 (6 bases). V lost 0 bases, J lost 3 bases, and 15 bases lay in between. This CDR3 region has 16 residues. Germline lookup yields CDR1 SGHAT and CDR2 FQNNGV. CDR3 coding DNA: TGTGCCAGCAGCTTAGATCCCCCTAGCGAGGGCTACGAGCAGTACTTC. It encodes CASSLDPPSEGYEQYF. Full variable domain (outside the CDR3, taken from reference TRBV11-2 and TRBJ2-7): EAGVAQSPRYKIIEKRQSVAFWCNPISGHATLYWYQQILGQGPKLLIQFQNNGVVDDSQLPKDRFSAERLKGVDSTLKIQPAKLEDSAVYLCASSLDPPSEGYEQYFGPGTRLTVT.

The CDR3 region has the DNA TGTGCCAGTAGTAAAGACAGGGGGGACTCCTACGAGCAGTACTTC. Translated, it gives CASSKDRGDSYEQYF. J is TRBJ2-7 and V is TRBV19, with TRBD1 identical over 9 bases. This CDR3 is 15 amino acids long. Looked up from germline, CDR1 is LNHDA and CDR2 is SQIVND (reference sequence). V shed 4 bases and J 0 bases; nucleotides not matched to a gene: 4.

J is TRBJ2-1 and V is TRBV19; 8 positions agree with TRBD2. Trimming removed 4 bases from V and 3 bases from J; junction bases left unmatched: 8. Per the germline V gene, CDR1 is LNHDA and CDR2 is SQIVND (reference sequence). This CDR3 comprises 16 residues. CDR3 amino acids: CASSTAGGSGYNEQFF. DNA of the CDR3: TGTGCCAGTAGTACCGCGGGAGGTTCGGGCTACAATGAGCAGTTCTTC.

V gene TRBV2 combines with J gene TRBJ2-1; D uncertain. Trimming took off 6 bases at V and 6 bases at J, with 6 bases between the two ends. This CDR3 is built from 11 residues. Germline CDR1 and CDR2: SNHLY and FYNNEI. CDR3 sequence: CASRQSNEQFF. CDR3 DNA: TGTGCCAGCAGACAAAGCAATGAGCAGTTCTTC.

The count of this clone is one. The V call is TRBV4-1, the J call TRBJ2-5, with D uncertain. Germline V gene lookup returns CDR1 MGHRA and CDR2 YSYEKL. This CDR3 contains 15 residues. With 1 base removed from V and 4 bases from J, the gap between germline ends came to 13 bases. The CDR3 DNA follows: TGCGCCAGCAGCCAAGCAGGCCTTACGGGAGAGACCCAGTACTTC. Amino acids: CASSQAGLTGETQYF.

The gene calls are TRBV5-6 and TRBJ2-7, with 8 nucleotides matching TRBD1. Germline V gene sequence: CDR1 SGHDT, CDR2 YYEEEE. V trimming: 4 bases; J trimming: 4 bases; junction bases outside the gene matches: 7. The CDR3 is made up of 14 amino acids. CDR3 sequence (DNA): TGTGCCAGCAGCCCTGGACAGGGTAGTTACGAGCAGTACTTC. It encodes CASSPGQGSYEQYF.

V and J are TRBV9 and TRBJ2-2, with D hard to call. The germline V gene has CDR1 SGDLS and CDR2 YYNGEE. V lost 2 bases, J lost 1 base, and 12 bases lay in between. This CDR3 has 16 amino acids. The CDR3 spells CASSVIDGMNTGELFF. The CDR3 coding sequence is TGTGCCAGCAGCGTTATAGACGGAATGAACACCGGGGAGCTGTTTTTT. The variable domain in full, completed from reference TRBV9 and TRBJ2-2, reads DSGVTQTPKHLITATGQRVTLRCSPRSGDLSVYWYQQSLDQGLQFLIQYYNGEERAKGNILERFSAQQFPDLHSELNLSSLELGDSALYFCASSVIDGMNTGELFFGEGSRLTVL.

This clone was detected only once. The chain carries TRBV15 and TRBJ2-1; D is undetermined. CDR1 is LNHNV, CDR2 YYDKDF, per germline (reference sequence). The CDR3 is 17 residues long. Trimming pared 1 base from V and 2 bases from J, leaving 15 bases between. This CDR3 is CATSRVKSTWTYNEQFF. The DNA for the CDR3 is TGTGCCACCAGCAGAGTAAAAAGCACTTGGACCTACAATGAGCAGTTCTTC.

CDR3 coding DNA: TGTGCTAGTGGTTTAGAGGGGAGAGGGGTAACTGAAGCTTTCTTT. Its protein is CASGLEGRGVTEAFF. The chain uses TRBV12-5 and TRBJ1-1, with D perhaps TRBD1 (5 bases). Looked up from germline, CDR1 is LGHNT and CDR2 is FRNRAP. This CDR3 is 15 amino acids long. Trimming took 3 bases from V and 5 from J, leaving 16 bases between them.

J is TRBJ1-3 and V is TRBV21-1. TRBV21-1 is classified as a pseudogene. The CDR3 extends over 15 amino acids. The CDR3 protein is CASSKYAGGEDTIYF. The CDR3 DNA reads as TGTGCCAGCAGCAAATATGCAGGGGGGGAGGACACCATATATTTT.

The chain is built from TRBV5-1 and TRBJ2-2, with TRBD1 as a possible D gene (5 bases). Germline assignment: CDR1 SGHRS and CDR2 YFSETQ. This CDR3 is built from 13 residues. V gave up 4 bases and J gave up 9 bases, with 13 bases separating them. This CDR3 is CASSPDSVRELFF. For the CDR3, the DNA is TGCGCCAGCAGCCCTGACAGTGTCAGGGAGCTGTTTTTT.